This T cell receptor beta chain came from a study of blood T cell repertoires in COVID-19. Method: immunoSEQ multiplex PCR; TCRdb's copy keeps in-frame clones and lacks some. Counted here are 350,000 to 400,000 clones, roughly 87% occurring once; the ten biggest clones make up just under 3%. The CDR3 spans 13 residues. V dropped 6 bases and J dropped 7 bases, with 15 bases sitting between them. The germline V gene has CDR1 MNHEY and CDR2 SVGAGI. Those who participated ranged in age from 18 to 89 years and resided in about two dozen US areas. The V and J genes are TRBV6-5 and TRBJ1-2, with D possibly matching TRBD1 (5 bases). Sample: PBMCs or T cells enriched from blood (not recorded which). The TCR comes from a young woman who had recovered from COVID-19. CDR3 amino acids: CASSSQGIGGYTF. The CDR3 DNA reads as TGTGCCAGCAGCTCTCAGGGAATCGGTGGCTACACCTTC.